These T cell receptor beta chains were read from a single sample in a study of blood T cells in healthy people across ages. TCRdb re-called the 5' RACE reads through MiXCR, storing one row per CDR3 protein. The table lists about 1.5 million distinct CDR3 sequences, 35% to 45% of them singletons. Material for sequencing was blood. The source is a woman aged 18-29 years in good health. Both conserved end residues are part of each CDR3. A D gene is named only where the DNA matches it firmly. Part of the rows lack a size; the others show once, few, many or a class for expanded clones.

V gene	D gene	J gene	clone size	CDR3 DNA	CDR3 protein
TRBV7-9	-	TRBJ2-7	-	TGTGCCAGCAACCAAGCCGGGACCGCGTTAAGGGATGAGCAGTACTTC	CASNQAGTALRDEQYF
TRBV4-3	-	TRBJ2-7	few	TGCGCCAGCAGCAATCGCCGGGACCAACCCTACGAGCAGTACTTC	CASSNRRDQPYEQYF
TRBV27	-	TRBJ1-5	-	TGTGCCAGCAGTTTATCATGGGCTTATAGCAATCAGCCCCAGCATTTT	CASSLSWAYSNQPQHF
TRBV5-1	-	TRBJ2-3	-	TGCGCCAGCAGCTTAGGGGGAATCAAAGATACGCAGTATTTT	CASSLGGIKDTQYF
TRBV2	-	TRBJ2-7	-	TGTGCCAGCAGTGGTTACAGGGTTAGCAACGAGCAGTACTTC	CASSGYRVSNEQYF
TRBV7-3	-	TRBJ2-1	few	TGTGCCAGTAGTCAGGACAGCGCCTCGATTTATGAGCAGTTCTTC	CASSQDSASIYEQFF
TRBV7-2	TRBD2	TRBJ2-1	-	TGTGCCAGCAGGAATATAGCGGGGGGGCGTGGTGAGCAGTTCTTC	CASRNIAGGRGEQFF
TRBV7-2	-	TRBJ1-1	-	TGTGCCAGCAGCTTACGGTCGGGGCGGATGTCTGAAGCTTTCTTT	CASSLRSGRMSEAFF
TRBV11-2	TRBD1	TRBJ1-4	few	TGTGCCAGCAGCTCAATAACGGGACAGATATATGAAAAACTGTTTTTT	CASSSITGQIYEKLFF
TRBV20-1	-	TRBJ1-6	-	TGCAGTGCTAGGGGACGGCTCTCCTATAATTCACCCCCCCACTTT	CSARGRLSYNSPPHF
TRBV20-1	-	TRBJ1-5	few	TGCAGTGCTAGAGTGGTTAAGCCCCAGCATTTT	CSARVVKPQHF
TRBV7-2	-	TRBJ2-2	-	TGTGCCAGCAGCTTAGTTTCCGCGGCGAACACCGGGGAGCTGTTTTTT	CASSLVSAANTGELFF
TRBV25-1	-	TRBJ2-1	-	TGTGCCAGCAGTCCCCTCCCCACCTACAATGAGCAGTTCTTC	CASSPLPTYNEQFF
TRBV4-2	TRBD2	TRBJ2-4	-	TGTGCCAGCAGCCAAGAATCTAGCGGGGGGGCCAATGAGCAGTACTTC	CASSQESSGGANEQYF
TRBV7-9	-	TRBJ2-7	-	TGTGCCAGCAGCTTACACCAGGACCACGAGCAGTACTTC	CASSLHQDHEQYF
TRBV29-1	TRBD1	TRBJ2-3	-	TGCAGCGCGGACAGGGGGGACAGCACAGATACGCAGTATTTT	CSADRGDSTDTQYF
TRBV28	-	TRBJ1-3	few	TGTGCCAGCAGTCTCCCCCGACGGGGTTGGTCTGGAAACACCATATATTTT	CASSLPRRGWSGNTIYF
TRBV30	-	TRBJ2-6	many	TGTGCCTGGAGTAACTCTGGGGCCAACGTCCTGACTTTC	CAWSNSGANVLTF
TRBV6-5	-	TRBJ2-1	-	TGTGCCAGCAGTGCGGACAGACTCGGTGTTTGGGTGCAGTTCTTC	CASSADRLGVWVQFF
TRBV27	TRBD2	TRBJ2-4	many	TGTGCCAGCAGTCTGACTAGCGGGGTAGCCAAAAACATTCAGTACTTC	CASSLTSGVAKNIQYF
TRBV7-2	-	TRBJ2-1	-	TGTGCCAGCAGCCTAGTGGCAGGGGAGAGAGAGCAGTTCTTC	CASSLVAGEREQFF
TRBV9	-	TRBJ2-3	few	TGTGCCAGCAGCGTAGGGGTTGTTCCTAGCACAGATACGCAGTATTTT	CASSVGVVPSTDTQYF